This paragraph reports one T cell receptor (beta chain). What it binds is not known. It was with 60 Vbeta and 13 Jbeta primers that the PCR ran. Assay: immunoSEQ multiplex PCR; the TCRdb copy retains only in-frame clones and omits some. This sample has fewer than 150,000 clones, with roughly three quarters found just once. This specimen belongs to a study of cytomegalovirus exposure and HLA in healthy donors. Broader study findings: Associated with cytomegalovirus, according to the listing, were around 170 TCR beta chains. Most observed TCR sequences were rare, whereas some public TCRs were detected in many donors.

Germline CDR1 is SGDLS and CDR2 is YYNGEE. J gave up 8 bases and V 4 bases, and 12 bases lay outside the gene matches. There are 15 residues in the CDR3. This cohort consisted of healthy bone marrow donors. The chain recombines TRBV9 with TRBJ2-1, with TRBD2 matching over 7 bases. Sequencing was performed on PBMCs. The receptor was isolated from a woman aged 45-59 years in good health and CMV-seronegative. The CDR3 protein is CASSPGVGLADEQFF. The CDR3 nucleotides are TGTGCCAGCAGCCCCGGCGTAGGTCTAGCGGATGAGCAGTTCTTC.